These 20 T cell receptor beta chains were all obtained from the same sample, sequenced in a study of blood T cell repertoires in COVID-19. Repertoires were generated with immunoSEQ multiplex PCR, while TCRdb's copy carries only in-frame clones and drops some. The sample lists around 320,000 clones; about nine tenths were seen once. Source material: peripheral blood. These receptors came from a woman aged 25 to 39 with COVID-19, enrolled during active disease.

The CDR3 is CASSPLSQVGVTEAFF. The CDR3 region has the DNA TGTGCCAGCAGCCCCCTTTCCCAGGTAGGGGTCACTGAAGCTTTCTTT. The rearrangement uses TRBV3-1 (or the pseudogene TRBV3-2) and TRBJ1-1; D possibly corresponds to TRBD1 (5 bases). CDR3 length: 16 residues. With 4 bases removed from V and 4 bases from J, the gap between germline ends came to 19 bases. The germline CDR1 and CDR2 sequences are LGHDT and YNNKEL (reference sequence).

The chain carries TRBV25-1 and TRBJ2-7; the match to TRBD2 covers 10 bases. Per the germline V gene, CDR1 is MGHDK and CDR2 is SYGVNS. CDR3 length: 15 amino acids. V gave up 1 base and J gave up 2 bases; unmatched junction bases: 2. CDR3 nucleotide sequence: TGTGCCAGCAGTGAATCAGCGGGGGGGCCCTACGAGCAGTACTTC. It translates to CASSESAGGPYEQYF.

The V gene is TRBV4-1, the J gene TRBJ2-1, with 13 bases lining up with TRBD2. This CDR3 spans 16 amino acids. CDR1 is MGHRA, CDR2 YSYEKL, per germline. The V segment lost 0 bases and the J segment 10 bases; nucleotides outside the gene matches: 6. This CDR3 reads CASSQERLAGGGEQFF. For the CDR3, the DNA is TGCGCCAGCAGCCAAGAACGACTAGCGGGGGGTGGGGAGCAGTTCTTC.

The chain links TRBV25-1 to TRBJ2-7; D may be TRBD1 (6 bases). CDR1 is MGHDK and CDR2 is SYGVNS in the germline V gene. The ends were cut back, 5 bases at V and 2 bases at J, with 10 bases in the middle. The CDR3 loop spans 13 amino acids. In DNA form, the CDR3 reads TGTGCCAGCAGTCCCAGGGGTACCTACGAGCAGTACTTC. Encoded protein: CASSPRGTYEQYF.

This clone was observed a few times. CDR3 DNA sequence: TGCAGCGTTTCTCCTGGGCTCCGAAACACCGGGGAGCTGTTTTTT. Its protein is CSVSPGLRNTGELFF. The chain employs TRBV29-1 and TRBJ2-2, with D unresolved. The CDR3 consists of 15 residues. V was clipped by 5 bases and J by 2 bases, with 15 bases between them. CDR1 SQVTM and CDR2 ANQGSEA come from the germline V gene.

V gene TRBV7-8 combines with J gene TRBJ2-7, with D maybe TRBD1 (6 bases). CDR1 is SGHVS, CDR2 FQNEAQ, per germline. Between the trimmed V and J ends, which lost 2 bases and 6 bases, there was a span of 11 bases. The CDR3 spans 13 residues. The DNA for the CDR3 is TGTGCCAGCAGCTTACAGGGGTATACCGAGCAGTACTTC. It encodes CASSLQGYTEQYF.

CDR3 in amino acids: CASSESPGYEQYF. In DNA, the CDR3 is TGCGCCAGCAGTGAGTCTCCGGGGTACGAGCAGTACTTC. This chain uses TRBV10-1 with TRBJ2-7, with D possibly TRBD2 on 5 matching bases. Trimming shortened V by 0 bases and J by 4 bases, and 7 bases separated the two germline ends. CDR1 WNHNN and CDR2 SYGVQD come from the germline V gene (reference sequence). The CDR3 is 13 residues long.

V is TRBV18 and J is TRBJ1-4; D remains ambiguous. Trimming removed 5 bases from V and 2 bases from J, with 9 bases in between. Germline V gene sequence: CDR1 KGHSH, CDR2 LQKENI. The CDR3 consists of 14 residues. The CDR3 protein is CASSYLDTNEKLFF. CDR3 nucleotide sequence: TGTGCCAGCTCATACCTAGACACTAATGAAAAACTGTTTTTT.

The chain joins TRBV27 to TRBJ1-4; D ambiguous. This CDR3 is 15 amino acids long. The germline V gene has CDR1 MNHEY and CDR2 SMNVEV (reference sequence). V was cut by 1 base and J by 7 bases, with 13 bases left in between. CDR3 bases: TGTGCCAGCAGTTTATATGTCGGCGGACTTGAAAAACTGTTTTTT. Translating gives CASSLYVGGLEKLFF. Based on the CDR3 plus reference TRBV27 and TRBJ1-4, the full variable domain is EAQVTQNPRYLITVTGKKLTVTCSQNMNHEYMSWYRQDPGLGLRQIYYSMNVEVTDKGDVPEGYKVSRKEKRNFPLILESPSPNQTSLYFCASSLYVGGLEKLFFGSGTQLSVL.

This clone was observed a single time. The CDR3 DNA is TGTGCCAGCTCACTACAGGGTTACTCTGAAGCTTTCTTT. It encodes CASSLQGYSEAFF. The chain recombines TRBV18 with TRBJ1-1; TRBD1 might be the D (6 bases). Germline CDR1 reads KGHSH; CDR2 reads LQKENI. V was shortened by 4 bases and J by 6 bases, with 12 bases between the two germline ends. The CDR3 has 13 residues. Full variable domain (remainder filled in from reference TRBV18 and TRBJ1-1): NAGVMQNPRHLVRRRGQEARLRCSPMKGHSHVYWYRQLPEEGLKFMVYLQKENIIDESGMPKERFSAEFPKEGPSILRIQQVVRGDSAAYFCASSLQGYSEAFFGQGTRLTVV.

The gene calls are TRBV19 and TRBJ1-5, with D perhaps matching TRBD1 (5 bases). Per the germline V gene, CDR1 is LNHDA and CDR2 is SQIVND (reference sequence). V was pared by 3 bases and J by 4 bases, with 13 bases between. The CDR3 is made up of 15 amino acids. The CDR3 loop reads CASSIMGGVNQPQHF. The DNA of the CDR3 is TGTGCCAGTAGTATCATGGGGGGGGTAAATCAGCCCCAGCATTTT.

The CDR3 protein is CASSPPRVPPSAGAPTDTQYF. In DNA form, the CDR3 reads TGTGCCAGCTCACCACCCAGGGTCCCGCCCTCAGCGGGGGCCCCCACAGATACGCAGTATTTT. This chain joins TRBV18 and TRBJ2-3; TRBD2 matches 8 bases. Looked up from germline, CDR1 is KGHSH and CDR2 is LQKENI. J gave up 2 bases and V 0 bases, and 19 bases lay outside the gene matches. The CDR3 sequence is 21 residues long.

The chain joins TRBV21-1 to TRBJ1-1. TRBV21-1 is given as a pseudogene. This CDR3 spans 17 amino acids. CDR3 region: CASSKCRGCGCSTEAFF. The DNA of the CDR3 is TGTGCCAGCAGCAAGTGCCGGGGGTGTGGGTGTAGCACTGAAGCTTTCTTT.

The chain uses TRBV19 and TRBJ2-3, with 7 nucleotides matching TRBD1. The germline V gene encodes CDR1 LNHDA and CDR2 SQIVND (reference sequence). The junction had 5 bases not matched to a gene; V was cut back by 8 bases and J by 9 bases. The CDR3 has 11 residues. CDR3 in amino acids: CASLHRGTQYF. In nucleotides, the CDR3 is TGTGCCAGTCTTCACAGGGGCACGCAGTATTTT.

The chain has TRBV6-6 and TRBJ1-2; 10 bases are a match to TRBD1. V dropped 5 bases and J dropped 4; count of bases not matched to a gene: 13. Germline lookup yields CDR1 MNHNY and CDR2 SVGAGI (reference sequence). This CDR3 is 17 amino acids long. DNA of the CDR3: TGTGCCAGCAGTCGTAAGACAGGGGGCTGGTTTAGCTATGGCTACACCTTC. Encoded protein: CASSRKTGGWFSYGYTF.

The chain uses TRBV19 and TRBJ1-5, with D perhaps matching TRBD1 (5 bases). This CDR3 is 14 amino acids long. Per germline, CDR1 LNHDA and CDR2 SQIVND (reference sequence). Trimming shortened V by 6 bases and J by 1 base, and 10 bases separated the two germline ends. The CDR3, as DNA: TGTGCCAGTAGATGGGGGGGAAGCAATCAGCCCCAGCATTTT. It yields the protein CASRWGGSNQPQHF. The full variable domain, its missing parts supplied by reference TRBV19 and TRBJ1-5, is DGGITQSPKYLFRKEGQNVTLSCEQNLNHDAMYWYRQDPGQGLRLIYYSQIVNDFQKGDIAEGYSVSREKKESFPLTVTSAQKNPTAFYLCASRWGGSNQPQHFGDGTRLSIL.

This chain uses TRBV7-6 with TRBJ1-5, with 9 bases that match TRBD1. The CDR3 extends over 16 amino acids. CDR1 and CDR2 (germline): SGHVS, FNYEAQ. V shed 1 base and J 6 bases; nucleotides not matched to a gene: 7. The CDR3 coding sequence is TGTGCCAGCAGCTTAGTTTCTGGGACAGGGCCTCAGCCCCAGCATTTT. Encoded protein: CASSLVSGTGPQPQHF.

This chain uses TRBV11-3 with TRBJ2-7; 8 nucleotides agree with TRBD1. The CDR3 loop spans 13 amino acids. Germline CDR1 SGHNT, CDR2 YENEEA. The ends lost 3 bases at V and 4 bases at J; junction bases unmatched: 2. This chain's CDR3 is CASSFGQGYEQYF. CDR3 bases: TGTGCCAGCAGCTTTGGACAGGGTTACGAGCAGTACTTC.

The chain employs TRBV9 and TRBJ2-7, with TRBD1 matching 9 bases. The CDR3 is 16 amino acids. V dropped 3 bases and J dropped 1; count of bases not matched to a gene: 8. Germline CDR1 is SGDLS and CDR2 is YYNGEE. CDR3 nucleotide sequence: TGTGCCAGCAGCGCCCGGACAGGGGATATTTCCTACGAGCAGTACTTC. Protein sequence: CASSARTGDISYEQYF.

Comments on this clone: This CDR3 is also generated by other DNA sequences in the sample. V is TRBV9 and J is TRBJ2-2; the D gene is possibly TRBD1 (6 bases). The CDR3 covers 15 residues. The V gene lost 2 bases and the J gene lost 0 bases, with 8 bases spanning the gap. CDR1 and CDR2 (germline): SGDLS, YYNGEE. In nucleotides, the CDR3 is TGTGCCAGCAGCGTCAGACAGGCGAACACCGGGGAGCTGTTTTTT. Translated: CASSVRQANTGELFF.